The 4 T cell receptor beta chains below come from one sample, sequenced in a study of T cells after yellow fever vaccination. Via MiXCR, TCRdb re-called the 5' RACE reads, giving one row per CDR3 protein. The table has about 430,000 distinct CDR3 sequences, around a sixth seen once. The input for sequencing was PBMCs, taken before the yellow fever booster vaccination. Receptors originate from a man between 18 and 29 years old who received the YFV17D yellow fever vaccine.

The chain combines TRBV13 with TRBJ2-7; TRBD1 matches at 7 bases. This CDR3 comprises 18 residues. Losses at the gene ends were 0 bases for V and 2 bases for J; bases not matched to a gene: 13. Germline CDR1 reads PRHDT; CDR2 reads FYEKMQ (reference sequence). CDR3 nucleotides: TGTGCCAGCAGCTTAGGCCTCCAGGGGGACGTGCCCACCTACGAGCAGTACTTC. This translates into CASSLGLQGDVPTYEQYF. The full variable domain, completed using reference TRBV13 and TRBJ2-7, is AAGVIQSPRHLIKEKRETATLKCYPIPRHDTVYWYQQGPGQDPQFLISFYEKMQSDKGSIPDRFSAQQFSDYHSELNMSSLELGDSALYFCASSLGLQGDVPTYEQYFGPGTRLTVT.

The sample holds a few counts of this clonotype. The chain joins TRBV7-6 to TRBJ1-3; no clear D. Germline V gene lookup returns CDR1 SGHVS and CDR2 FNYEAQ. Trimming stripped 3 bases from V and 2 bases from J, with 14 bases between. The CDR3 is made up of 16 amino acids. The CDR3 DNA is TGTGCCAGCAGCTTCCTCCCCGTGGAGCCTGGAAACACCATATATTTT. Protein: CASSFLPVEPGNTIYF. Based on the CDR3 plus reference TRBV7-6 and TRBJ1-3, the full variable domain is GAGVSQSPRYKVTKRGQDVALRCDPISGHVSLYWYRQALGQGPEFLTYFNYEAQQDKSGLPNDRFSAERPEGSISTLTIQRTEQRDSAMYRCASSFLPVEPGNTIYFGEGSWLTVV.

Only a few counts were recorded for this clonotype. CDR3 coding DNA: TGTGCCAGCAGTTTAGCGGGACAGGGGTACACTGAAGCTTTCTTT. Amino acid sequence: CASSLAGQGYTEAFF. The chain uses TRBV12-3 or TRBV12-4 and TRBJ1-1; 10 nucleotides match TRBD1. V was clipped by 0 bases and J by 3 bases; unmatched bases: 1. The CDR3 is 15 residues long.

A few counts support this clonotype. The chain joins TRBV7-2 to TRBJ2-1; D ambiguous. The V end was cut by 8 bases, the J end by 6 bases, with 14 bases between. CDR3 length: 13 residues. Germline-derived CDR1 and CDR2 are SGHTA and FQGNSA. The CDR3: CASRPVGVNEQFF. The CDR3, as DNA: TGTGCCAGCCGTCCGGTTGGGGTCAATGAGCAGTTCTTC.